Reported below is one T cell receptor beta chain. The data originate from a study of blood T cell repertoires in COVID-19. CDR1 is SQVTM, CDR2 ANQGSEA, per germline. J lost 5 bases, V lost 7 bases, and 6 bases had no gene match. The CDR3 spans 13 residues. Profiling relied on immunoSEQ multiplex PCR, and the TCRdb table lists in-frame clones only, not all of them. The table includes some 260,000 clones, approximately 79% detected once. J is TRBJ2-5 and V is TRBV29-1; 11 bases fit TRBD2. The material sequenced was PBMCs or T cells enriched from blood (not recorded which). The TCR originated in a man aged 25-45 years with acute COVID-19. CDR3 sequence: CSALAGGRETQYF. The CDR3 bases are TGCAGCGCCTTAGCGGGGGGGCGGGAGACCCAGTACTTC.